The TCR beta chain described here comes from a study of T-cell reconstitution after alpha-beta-depleted transplantation in children. V was cut by 3 bases and J by 5 bases, with 12 bases left in between. Germline V gives CDR1 DFQATT, CDR2 SNEGSKA (reference sequence). CDR3 size: 13 residues. This clonotype has only a few counts. Unique molecular identifiers featured in how the TCRbeta library was prepared. Using its own MiXCR run on the PCR reads, TCRdb lists one record per CDR3 protein. The sample includes around 400,000 distinct CDR3 sequences, approximately 11% of them seen just once. The sequence was collected from a human donor who donated a stem cell graft to a child with acute myeloid leukemia. The V gene is TRBV20-1, the J gene TRBJ2-3; D tentatively fits TRBD1 or TRBD2 (6 bases each). The input for sequencing was PBMCs from the stem cell graft donor, taken from the stem cell graft. CDR3 nucleotide sequence: TGCAGTGCTAGGGAAGGAGGGGGAGATACGCAGTATTTT. Protein: CSAREGGGDTQYF.